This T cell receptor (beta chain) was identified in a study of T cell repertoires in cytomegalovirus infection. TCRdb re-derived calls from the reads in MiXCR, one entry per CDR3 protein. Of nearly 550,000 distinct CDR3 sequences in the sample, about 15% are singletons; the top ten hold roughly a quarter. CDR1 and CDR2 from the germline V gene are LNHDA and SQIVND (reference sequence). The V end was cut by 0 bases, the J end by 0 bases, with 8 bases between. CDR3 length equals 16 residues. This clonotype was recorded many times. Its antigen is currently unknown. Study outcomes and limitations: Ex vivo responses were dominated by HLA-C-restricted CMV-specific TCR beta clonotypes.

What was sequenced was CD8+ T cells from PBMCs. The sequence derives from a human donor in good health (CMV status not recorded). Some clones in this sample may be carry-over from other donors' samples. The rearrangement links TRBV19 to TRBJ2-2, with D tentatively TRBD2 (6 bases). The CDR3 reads CASSIDRGANTGELFF. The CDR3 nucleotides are TGTGCCAGTAGTATAGATCGCGGGGCGAACACCGGGGAGCTGTTTTTT.